This T cell receptor beta chain was recovered during a study of T cells in Graves' hyperthyroidism and ophthalmopathy. Germline V CDR1 and CDR2: DFQATT, SNEGSKA (reference sequence). V gave up 5 bases and J gave up 0 bases, with 11 bases separating them. This CDR3 has 14 amino acids. There were TCR beta CDR3 regions amplified from RNA transcripts. First-round RT-PCR targeting the TCR CDR3 was performed with the HTBI primer set. Each CDR3 protein is one row after TCRdb ran MiXCR on the multiplex PCR reads. Of 380,000 or so distinct CDR3 sequences listed, approximately 19% were seen once; the top ten hold 3% to 4.5%. This clonotype was recorded many times.

Input material: blood. The chain links TRBV20-1 to TRBJ1-5, with unresolved D. The clonotype originates from a young woman with Graves' hyperthyroidism. CDR3 residues: CSASRTLSNQPQHF. CDR3 nucleotide sequence: TGCAGTGCTTCCAGAACACTTAGCAATCAGCCCCAGCATTTT.